The 22 T cell receptor beta chains below were found in one sample sequenced in a study of Graves' ophthalmopathy and Graves' hyperthyroidism. Amplification of TCR beta CDR3 regions used RNA transcripts. The first round was an RT-PCR with HTBI primers, and the second round was a multiplex PCR. A single record per CDR3 protein comes from TCRdb applying MiXCR to the multiplex PCR reads. The sample records 400,000 or so distinct CDR3 sequences, roughly 14% being singletons. The sequencing sample was made of peripheral blood. These receptors all come from a woman younger than 35 with stable Graves' hyperthyroidism.

As to this clonotype: This may arise from a read error, as a much more abundant clone is one base away. The chain links TRBV7-8 to TRBJ1-1; no clear D. Germline CDR1 is SGHVS and CDR2 is FQNEAQ. The CDR3 covers 14 residues. V gave up 5 bases and J gave up 10 bases, with 20 bases separating them. The CDR3 nucleotides are TGTGCCAGCAGCCCGGATATGGGTAAGGGAAGAGCTTTCTTT. It translates to CASSPDMGKGRAFF.

In this sample, this clonotype turned up many times. The V and J genes are TRBV25-1 and TRBJ1-1, with a tentative D call TRBD1 (5 bases). CDR3 length: 15 amino acids. Per germline, CDR1 MGHDK and CDR2 SYGVNS. Trimming removed 5 bases from V and 4 bases from J, with 17 bases in between. The CDR3 DNA follows: TGTGCCAGCAGTCAAAGCATCCAGGGTCTCACTGAAGCTTTCTTT. This encodes CASSQSIQGLTEAFF.

This clonotype was picked up many times. This chain connects TRBV11-3 to TRBJ1-1; perhaps TRBD1 as D (5 bases). Germline CDR1 and CDR2: SGHNT and YENEEA. CDR3 length: 15 amino acids. Deletions cut 2 bases from V and 3 bases from J, with 13 bases between. The CDR3 sequence is CASSLYGTVYTEAFF. For the CDR3, the DNA is TGTGCCAGCAGCTTATACGGGACGGTGTACACTGAAGCTTTCTTT.

This clonotype has ten or more counts. The gene calls are TRBV7-6 and TRBJ2-7; D perhaps matches TRBD1 (5 bases). From germline, CDR1 is SGHVS and CDR2 FNYEAQ. This CDR3 contains 14 residues. The V end was cut by 0 bases, the J end by 3 bases, with 9 bases between. In DNA form, the CDR3 reads TGTGCCAGCAGCTTAGCGGGGCGGATCTACGAGCAGTACTTC. It specifies CASSLAGRIYEQYF.

This clonotype was counted a few times. The chain joins TRBV20-1 to TRBJ1-3; D might be TRBD1 (5 bases). The V end lost 1 base, the J end lost 2 bases, and 9 bases lay between the germline ends. Germline loops: CDR1 DFQATT, CDR2 SNEGSKA (reference sequence). The CDR3 length is 14 residues. CDR3 nucleotide sequence: TGCAGTGCTAGAGGCAGGGAAACTGGAAACACCATATATTTT. Translation gives CSARGRETGNTIYF.

This clonotype appeared a few times. The rearrangement uses TRBV5-1 and TRBJ2-6; TRBD1 is a possible D gene (6 bases). The CDR3 extends over 18 amino acids. Trimming pared 4 bases from V and 0 bases from J, leaving 17 bases between. The germline V gene has CDR1 SGHRS and CDR2 YFSETQ. CDR3 sequence (DNA): TGCGCCAGCAGCCTTACCCCCGGGACACCCTCTGGGGCCAACGTCCTGACTTTC. It encodes CASSLTPGTPSGANVLTF.

This clonotype occurred many times. A much more abundant neighbour one base away suggests this may be a read error. The chain recombines TRBV6-1 with TRBJ1-2; D not certain. Germline V gives CDR1 MNHNS, CDR2 SASEGT. CDR3 length: 16 amino acids. The CDR3: CASSEYDWTDLYDYTF. CDR3 bases: TGTGCCAGCAGTGAGTATGATTGGACGGACCTTTATGACTACACCTTC.

The rearrangement links TRBV11-2 to TRBJ2-7; D might be TRBD2 (6 bases). From germline, CDR1 is SGHAT and CDR2 FQNNGV. This CDR3 contains 15 residues. V was clipped by 5 bases and J by 6 bases, with 20 bases between them. CDR3 coding DNA: TGTGCCAGCAGCCCGGACGCTGCGGGAATTCGCGAGCAGTACTTC. Translating it yields CASSPDAAGIREQYF.

This clonotype was observed a handful of times. V is TRBV11-2 and J is TRBJ1-1; no definite D call. The CDR3 runs to 16 residues. Trimming took off 4 bases at V and 1 base at J, with 16 bases between the two ends. Germline CDR1 reads SGHAT; CDR2 reads FQNNGV. CDR3 bases: TGTGCCAGCAGCTGGGCCCCTACGGTCACGAACACTGAAGCTTTCTTT. It is translated as CASSWAPTVTNTEAFF.

In its sample, this clonotype was seen many times. J is TRBJ2-7 and V is TRBV6-5, with D possibly matching TRBD2 (5 bases). Deletions cut 0 bases from V and 7 bases from J, with 16 bases between. The CDR3 spans 15 residues. CDR1 and CDR2 (germline): MNHEY, SVGAGI. CDR3 amino acids: CASSYSLGSAWEQYF. The CDR3 DNA reads as TGTGCCAGCAGTTACTCCCTGGGGAGTGCGTGGGAGCAGTACTTC.

This clonotype was picked up one time. The chain uses TRBV3-1 and TRBJ1-1; D uncertain. This CDR3 spans 16 amino acids. The ends were cut back, 1 base at V and 3 bases at J, with 15 bases in the middle. Germline assignment: CDR1 LGHDT and CDR2 YNNKEL (reference sequence). CDR3 coding DNA: TGTGCCAGCAGCCAAGTATGGCGAGGAGGAGACACTGAAGCTTTCTTT. This sequence encodes CASSQVWRGGDTEAFF.

This clonotype has a count of ten or more. This chain links TRBV6-8 with TRBJ2-5; no definite D call. The CDR3 extends over 15 amino acids. CDR1 and CDR2 from the germline V gene are MNHGY and SAAAGT. Trimming shortened V by 2 bases and J by 2 bases, and 12 bases separated the two germline ends. CDR3 amino acids: CASSYPVDLQETQYF. The DNA of the CDR3 is TGTGCCAGCAGTTACCCCGTGGACCTACAAGAGACCCAGTACTTC.

This clonotype occurred once. The chain recombines TRBV28 with TRBJ2-7, with D perhaps TRBD2 (5 bases). This CDR3 has 13 residues. Per the germline V gene, CDR1 is MDHEN and CDR2 is SYDVKM. V was cut by 3 bases and J by 2 bases, with 8 bases left in between. The CDR3 spells CASSFSSPYEQYF. The CDR3 bases are TGTGCCAGCAGTTTCTCTAGCCCCTACGAGCAGTACTTC.

This clonotype was found many times. The V and J genes are TRBV20-1 and TRBJ1-2; D gene ambiguous. The CDR3 has 14 amino acids. The V end was cut by 1 base, the J end by 4 bases, with 13 bases between. CDR1 DFQATT and CDR2 SNEGSKA come from the germline V gene (reference sequence). The DNA for the CDR3 is TGCAGTGCTAGAGTGGCGGGCGTAAGCTATGGCTACACCTTC. Encoded protein: CSARVAGVSYGYTF.

This clonotype was found a few times. The chain links TRBV6-4 to TRBJ2-3; 16 nucleotides line up with TRBD2. V dropped 5 bases and J dropped 3; count of bases not matched to a gene: 14. CDR1 and CDR2 (germline): MRHNA, SNTAGT. There are 20 residues in the CDR3. The CDR3 here is CASSPTSGTSGGGRTDTQYF. CDR3 nucleotide sequence: TGTGCCAGCAGTCCAACCTCCGGGACTAGCGGGGGGGGTAGAACAGATACGCAGTATTTT.

This clonotype was counted at least ten times. The chain couples TRBV19 to TRBJ1-1; D perhaps matches TRBD1 (6 bases). CDR1 is LNHDA, CDR2 SQIVND, per germline (reference sequence). The CDR3 sequence is 14 residues long. V dropped 6 bases and J dropped 7 bases, with 18 bases sitting between them. CDR3 coding DNA: TGTGCCAGTAGCGAACAGGGTCGGCGGAGTGAAGCTTTCTTT. Its protein product is CASSEQGRRSEAFF.

This clonotype showed up many times. The chain employs TRBV5-1 and TRBJ2-2; 10 nucleotides line up with TRBD1. CDR1 is SGHRS, CDR2 YFSETQ, per germline. The CDR3 extends over 17 amino acids. Trimming at V came to 4 bases and at J to 0 bases, leaving 6 bases not matched to a gene. CDR3 amino acids: CASSGRQGAANTGELFF. CDR3 nucleotide sequence: TGCGCCAGCAGCGGGCGACAGGGGGCCGCGAACACCGGGGAGCTGTTTTTT.

This clonotype was counted many times. The CDR3 DNA reads as TGTGCCAGCAGTTCTAGGGACAGGACTTCACCCCTCCACTTT. Protein product: CASSSRDRTSPLHF. The chain carries TRBV12-3 or TRBV12-4 and TRBJ1-6; 8 nucleotides line up with TRBD1. V shed 4 bases, J shed 9 bases, and the junction held 5 bases outside the gene matches. The CDR3 sequence is 14 residues long.

The table lists this clonotype with many counts. The chain links TRBV12-3 or TRBV12-4 to TRBJ1-1; 7 bases map to TRBD1. CDR3 length: 15 residues. J was trimmed by 4 bases and V by 5 bases; bases with no gene match: 10. The CDR3 sequence: CASSPRQGRITEAFF. As DNA, the CDR3 is TGTGCCAGCAGTCCTCGACAGGGTAGGATCACTGAAGCTTTCTTT.

This clonotype was seen repeatedly, ten times or more. The J gene is TRBJ1-1, the V gene TRBV12-3 or TRBV12-4, with no clear D. V was shortened by 6 bases and J by 11 bases, with 7 bases between the two germline ends. This CDR3 has 9 residues. The CDR3 DNA sequence: TGTGCCAGCAGCCGAGGGGCTTTCTTT. Protein product: CASSRGAFF.

The chain employs TRBV11-1 and TRBJ1-1; the D gene is possibly TRBD1 (5 bases). Trimming stripped 3 bases from V and 2 bases from J, with 13 bases between. The length of the CDR3 is 15 residues. The germline gives CDR1 SGHAT, CDR2 FQDESV (reference sequence). CDR3 in DNA: TGTGCCAGCAGCTTCCCCGGGACTGTTAACACTGAAGCTTTCTTT. Translating it yields CASSFPGTVNTEAFF.

The chain combines TRBV20-1 with TRBJ2-2; 8 nucleotides agree with TRBD2. CDR1 DFQATT and CDR2 SNEGSKA come from the germline V gene (reference sequence). J gave up 7 bases and V 6 bases, and 10 bases lay outside the gene matches. The CDR3 has 14 amino acids. The CDR3 loop reads CSAPFRGGYGELFF. For the CDR3, the DNA is TGCAGTGCCCCTTTTCGGGGGGGCTACGGGGAGCTGTTTTTT.